Listed here is a single T cell receptor (beta chain). RNA in amounts of roughly 0.5 to 1 ug was reverse transcribed with random hexamers. The immunoSEQ assay covered 54 Vbeta and 13 Jbeta segments for CDR3. In TCRdb, the immunoSEQ multiplex PCR reads were re-called with MiXCR into one record per CDR3 protein. The repertoire has more than 95,000 distinct CDR3 sequences, approximately 95% of them found once; the top ten carry roughly 0.3%. The sample originates from a study of CD8 T cells in Susac syndrome. This CDR3 is 16 amino acids long. Germline V CDR1 and CDR2: MGHRA, YSYEKL. V shed 2 bases and J shed 0 bases, with 11 bases lying between them. From blood CD8+ and CD4+ T cells, the TCR beta chain was sequenced. The TEMRA cells underwent FACS enrichment, while the CD8+ and CD4+ T cells underwent negative isolation.

The clonotype comes from a human donor with multiple sclerosis. The genes are TRBV4-1 and TRBJ2-1; perhaps TRBD2 as D (5 bases). Source material: CD8+ T cells from PBMCs. The CDR3 region is CASSQHDRGSYNEQFF. The CDR3 DNA follows: TGCGCCAGCAGCCAACACGATCGGGGCTCCTACAATGAGCAGTTCTTC.